This TCR beta chain came from a study of OX40 agonist ivuxolimab in advanced cancers. TCRdb's copy holds only in-frame clones and misses some; the assay was immunoSEQ multiplex PCR. The sample lists about 28,000 clones, approximately 86% seen once, with around 28% in the top ten. Remarks on this clone: No antigen is known for it.

Findings and limits, study-wide: Researchers report that CD8+ T cells had, on average, more expanded clones than CD4+.

The CDR3 contains 18 residues. Trimming cost V 4 bases and J 7 bases; bases outside gene matches: 11. Germline values: CDR1 SGHAT, CDR2 FQNNGV. The chain couples TRBV11-2 to TRBJ2-1, with TRBD2 matching 15 bases. The sequence was obtained from an adult with an advanced solid tumor such as melanoma, head and neck, liver or kidney cancer. The specimen comprised CD4+ or CD8+ T cells sorted from blood, sampled in a trial of the OX40 agonist ivuxolimab. The chain's CDR3 is CASSSPGLAGGPSNEQFF. The CDR3 DNA reads as TGTGCCAGCAGCTCCCCGGGACTAGCGGGGGGCCCATCAAATGAGCAGTTCTTC.